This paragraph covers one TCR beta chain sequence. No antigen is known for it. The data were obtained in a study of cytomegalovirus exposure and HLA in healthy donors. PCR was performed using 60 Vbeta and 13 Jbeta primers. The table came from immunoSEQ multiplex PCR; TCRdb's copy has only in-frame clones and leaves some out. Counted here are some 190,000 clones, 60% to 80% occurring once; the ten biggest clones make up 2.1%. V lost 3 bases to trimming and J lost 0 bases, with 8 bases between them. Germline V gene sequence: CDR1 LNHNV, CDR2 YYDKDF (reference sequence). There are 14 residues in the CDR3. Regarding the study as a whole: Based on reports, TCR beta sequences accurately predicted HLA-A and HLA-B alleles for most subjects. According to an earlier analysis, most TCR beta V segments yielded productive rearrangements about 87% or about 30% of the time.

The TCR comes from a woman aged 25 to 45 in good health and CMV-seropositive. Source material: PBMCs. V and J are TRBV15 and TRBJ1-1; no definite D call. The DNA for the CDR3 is TGTGCCACCAGCAGGACAACCATGAACACTGAAGCTTTCTTT. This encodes CATSRTTMNTEAFF. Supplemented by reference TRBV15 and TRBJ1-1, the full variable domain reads DAMVIQNPRYQVTQFGKPVTLSCSQTLNHNVMYWYQQKSSQAPKLLFHYYDKDFNNEADTPDNFQSRRPNTSFCFLDIRSPGLGDTAMYLCATSRTTMNTEAFFGQGTRLTVV.